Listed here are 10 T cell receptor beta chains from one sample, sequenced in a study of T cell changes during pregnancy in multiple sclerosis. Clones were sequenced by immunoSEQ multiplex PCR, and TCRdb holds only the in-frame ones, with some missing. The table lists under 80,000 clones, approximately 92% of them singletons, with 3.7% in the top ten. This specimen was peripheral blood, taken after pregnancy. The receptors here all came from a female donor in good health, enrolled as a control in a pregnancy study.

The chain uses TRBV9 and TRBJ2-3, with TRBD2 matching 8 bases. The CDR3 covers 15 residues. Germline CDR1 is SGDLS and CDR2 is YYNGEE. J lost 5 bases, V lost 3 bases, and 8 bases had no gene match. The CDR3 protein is CASSAAGGRGDTQYF. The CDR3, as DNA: TGTGCCAGCAGCGCCGCGGGGGGCCGGGGAGATACGCAGTATTTT.

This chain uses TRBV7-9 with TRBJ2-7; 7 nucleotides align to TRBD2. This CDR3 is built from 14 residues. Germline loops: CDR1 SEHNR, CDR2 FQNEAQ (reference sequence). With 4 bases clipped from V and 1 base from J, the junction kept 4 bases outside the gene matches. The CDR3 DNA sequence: TGTGCCAGCAGCTCGACTAGCAGATCCTACGAGCAGTACTTC. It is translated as CASSSTSRSYEQYF. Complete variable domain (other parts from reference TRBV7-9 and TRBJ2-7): DTGVSQNPRHKITKRGQNVTFRCDPISEHNRLYWYRQTLGQGPEFLTYFQNEAQLEKSRLLSDRFSAERPKGSFSTLEIQRTEQGDSAMYLCASSSTSRSYEQYFGPGTRLTVT.

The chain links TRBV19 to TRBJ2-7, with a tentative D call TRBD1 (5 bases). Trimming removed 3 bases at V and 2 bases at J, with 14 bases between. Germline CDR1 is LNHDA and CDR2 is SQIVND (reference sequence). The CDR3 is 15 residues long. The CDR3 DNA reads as TGTGCCAGTAGTATTGGGGCAGGACGCACCTACGAGCAGTACTTC. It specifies CASSIGAGRTYEQYF.

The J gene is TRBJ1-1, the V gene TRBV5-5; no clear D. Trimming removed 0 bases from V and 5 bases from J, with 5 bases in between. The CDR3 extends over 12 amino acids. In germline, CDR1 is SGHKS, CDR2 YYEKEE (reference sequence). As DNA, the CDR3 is TGTGCCAGCAGCTTGGTTCGGACTGAAGCTTTCTTT. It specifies CASSLVRTEAFF.

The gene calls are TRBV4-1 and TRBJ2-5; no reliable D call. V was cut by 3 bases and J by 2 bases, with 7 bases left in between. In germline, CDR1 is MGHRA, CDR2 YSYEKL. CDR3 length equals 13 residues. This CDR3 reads CASSQGPQETQYF. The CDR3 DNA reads TGCGCCAGCAGCCAGGGCCCTCAAGAGACCCAGTACTTC.

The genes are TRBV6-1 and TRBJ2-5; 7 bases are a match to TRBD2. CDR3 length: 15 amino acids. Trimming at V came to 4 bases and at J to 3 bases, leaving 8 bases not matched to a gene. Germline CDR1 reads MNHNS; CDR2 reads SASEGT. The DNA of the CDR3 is TGTGCCAGCAGTGTGGGCTTGGGAGGGGAAGAGACCCAGTACTTC. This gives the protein CASSVGLGGEETQYF.

CDR3 bases: TGCGCCAGCAGCCAAAGCCCGCCCCAGTTCTTC. Amino acid sequence: CASSQSPPQFF. The rearrangement joins TRBV4-1 to TRBJ2-1, with D unclear. V lost 2 bases, J lost 13 bases, and 9 bases lay in between. This CDR3 spans 11 amino acids. Germline CDR1 MGHRA, CDR2 YSYEKL.

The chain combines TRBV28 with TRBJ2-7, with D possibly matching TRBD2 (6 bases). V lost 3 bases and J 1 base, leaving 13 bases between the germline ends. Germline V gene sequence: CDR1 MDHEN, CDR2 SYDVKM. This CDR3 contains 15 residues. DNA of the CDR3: TGTGCCAGCAGTTTCGTGGGAGGTGGATCCTACGAGCAGTACTTC. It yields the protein CASSFVGGGSYEQYF. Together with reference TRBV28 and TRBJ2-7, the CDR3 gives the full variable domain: DVKVTQSSRYLVKRTGEKVFLECVQDMDHENMFWYRQDPGLGLRLIYFSYDVKMKEKGDIPEGYSVSREKKERFSLILESASTNQTSMYLCASSFVGGGSYEQYFGPGTRLTVT.

The chain's CDR3 is CSVGTGGTGELFF. DNA for the CDR3: TGCAGCGTTGGTACAGGGGGCACCGGGGAGCTGTTTTTT. J is TRBJ2-2 and V is TRBV29-1, with 8 bases identical to TRBD1. The CDR3 consists of 13 residues. Germline CDR1 and CDR2: SQVTM and ANQGSEA. V gave up 4 bases and J gave up 4 bases; unmatched junction bases: 2.

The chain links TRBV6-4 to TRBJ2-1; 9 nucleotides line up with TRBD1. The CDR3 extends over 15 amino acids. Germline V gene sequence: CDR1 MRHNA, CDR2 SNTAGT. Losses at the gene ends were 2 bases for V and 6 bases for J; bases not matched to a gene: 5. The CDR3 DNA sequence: TGTGCCAGCAGTGACGGTGCGGACAGGGGCAATGAGCAGTTCTTC. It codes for CASSDGADRGNEQFF.